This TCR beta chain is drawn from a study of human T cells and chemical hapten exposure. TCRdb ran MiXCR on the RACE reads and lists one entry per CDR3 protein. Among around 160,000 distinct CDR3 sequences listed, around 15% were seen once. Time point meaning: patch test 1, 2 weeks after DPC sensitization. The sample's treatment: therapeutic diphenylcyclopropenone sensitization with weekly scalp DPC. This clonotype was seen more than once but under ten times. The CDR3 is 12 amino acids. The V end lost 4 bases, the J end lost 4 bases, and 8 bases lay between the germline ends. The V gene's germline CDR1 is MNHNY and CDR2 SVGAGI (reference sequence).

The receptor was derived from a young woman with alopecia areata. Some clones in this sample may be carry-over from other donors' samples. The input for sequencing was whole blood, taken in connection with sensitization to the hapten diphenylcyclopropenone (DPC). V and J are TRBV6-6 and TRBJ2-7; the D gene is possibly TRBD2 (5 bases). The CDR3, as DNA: TGTGCCAGCAGTTTGGGAGTATACGAGCAGTACTTC. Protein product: CASSLGVYEQYF.